This is a list of T cell receptor beta chains from one sample in a study of blood T cell repertoires in COVID-19. Some clones are missing from TCRdb's copy, which holds only in-frame ones; the method was immunoSEQ multiplex PCR. The sample yields under 300,000 clones, about 80% seen once. Sequencing was performed on peripheral blood. These receptor sequences come from a woman older than 75 with acute or convalescent COVID-19. Both conserved end residues are part of each CDR3. Each record gives: J gene, V gene, CDR3 protein.

TRBJ2-2,TRBV6-6,CASSDRGQSTGELFF
TRBJ2-1,TRBV5-6,CASSLLAGTYNEQFF
TRBJ2-7,TRBV5-1,CASSLAQGGLPEQYF
TRBJ2-1,TRBV29-1,CSPGTGGNEQFF
TRBJ1-5,TRBV19,CASSRTGGSDQPQHF
TRBJ1-2,TRBV5-5,CATTWAPREGGYTF
TRBJ1-4,TRBV29-1,CSVRTATNEKLFF
TRBJ2-4,TRBV7-3,CASSPPRTKYF
TRBJ2-7,TRBV7-9,CASSLERSSGQYF
TRBJ1-6,TRBV28,CASSLSGHNSPLHF
TRBJ1-5,TRBV4-2,CASSQEEQSHQPQHF
TRBJ1-2,TRBV5-1,CASSGQGAWGYTF
TRBJ2-3,TRBV11-3,CASSQRTAGGLTDTQYF
TRBJ1-5,TRBV7-2,CASSSGQRHSNQPQHF
TRBJ2-7,TRBV30,CAWSPLGRGVDEQYF
TRBJ1-2,TRBV7-3,CASSATGGGYGYTF
TRBJ2-1,TRBV18,CASSPLQGQGEQFF
TRBJ1-4,TRBV19,CASGYSRDEKLFF
TRBJ2-3,TRBV16,CASSRTGGNTQYF
TRBJ1-1,TRBV5-1,CASSPQTGLGAEAFF
TRBJ1-5,TRBV2,CASARDLGQPQHF